A single sample gave rise to the 30 T cell receptor beta chains below, sequenced in a study of blood T cells in healthy people across ages. A second PCR, run for roughly 7 to 11 cycles, used a sample-barcoded 5' primer plus a J-beta primer mix. TCRdb redid the calling of the 5' RACE reads with MiXCR, one entry per CDR3 protein. This table holds over 1,500,000 distinct CDR3 sequences, around 50% found once. Sequencing was carried out using blood. Receptor source: a middle-aged woman in good health.

V gene TRBV29-1 combines with J gene TRBJ2-1, with D perhaps TRBD2 (6 bases). CDR3 length: 15 residues. CDR1 SQVTM and CDR2 ANQGSEA come from the germline V gene. Trimming removed 7 bases at V and 9 bases at J, with 25 bases between. The CDR3 DNA reads as TGCAGCGGTTGGACGGGGATAGGGCTGGGGGGTGAGCAGTTCTTC. Its protein product is CSGWTGIGLGGEQFF.

The V call is TRBV6-4, the J call TRBJ2-1; TRBD1 agrees at 11 bases. The V and J ends lost 4 bases and 6 bases, in that order; junction bases with no gene match: 5. The CDR3 length is 15 residues. Germline V gene lookup returns CDR1 MRHNA and CDR2 SNTAGT. The CDR3 region is CASSASGTGGNEQFF. CDR3 in DNA: TGTGCCAGCAGTGCCTCGGGGACAGGGGGCAATGAGCAGTTCTTC.

The chain couples TRBV5-4 to TRBJ2-4; no firm D call. The CDR3 runs 18 residues. Germline CDR1 reads SGHNT; CDR2 reads YYREEE (reference sequence). The V end was cut by 1 base, the J end by 0 bases, with 17 bases between. CDR3 DNA: TGTGCCAGCAGCTTGTGGCCGGGTATCGTTGAAGCCAAAAACATTCAGTACTTC. It translates to CASSLWPGIVEAKNIQYF.

V usage is TRBV6-2 or TRBV6-3 and J usage is TRBJ2-4; 7 bases match TRBD2. The DNA end is more similar to TRBJ2-5, so the J call may be wrong. Looked up from germline, CDR1 is MNHEY and CDR2 is SVGEGT. This CDR3 is 16 amino acids long. This CDR3 reads CASSSSGAGLGETQYF. CDR3 nucleotide sequence: TGTGCCAGCAGTTCGAGCGGGGCCGGCTTAGGGGAGACCCAGTACTTC.

This rearrangement joins TRBV6-6 to TRBJ2-7, with 7 bases lining up with TRBD1. Per germline, CDR1 MNHNY and CDR2 SVGAGI (reference sequence). The CDR3 has 15 residues. Trimming cost V 5 bases and J 7 bases; bases outside gene matches: 14. CDR3 bases: TGTGCCAGCAGTGGTACCGGGACAGCGGTCGGAGAGCAGTACTTC. It yields the protein CASSGTGTAVGEQYF.

The rearrangement links TRBV12-3 or TRBV12-4 to TRBJ1-5, with D possibly being TRBD1 (5 bases). V lost 6 bases, J lost 4 bases, and 10 bases lay in between. CDR3 size: 13 residues. CDR3 in DNA: TGTGCCAGCAGATTACAGGAAAATCAGCCCCAGCATTTT. Translation gives CASRLQENQPQHF.

This chain joins TRBV5-1 and TRBJ2-6; D assignment may be TRBD1 or TRBD2 (5 bases each). CDR1 is SGHRS and CDR2 is YFSETQ in the germline V gene. V shed 4 bases and J shed 2 bases, with 10 bases lying between them. The CDR3 length is 15 residues. The CDR3 sequence: CASSIRDAGANVLTF. DNA of the CDR3: TGCGCCAGCAGCATACGGGACGCTGGGGCCAACGTCCTGACTTTC.

This clonotype was found a few times. The rearrangement uses TRBV7-2 and TRBJ2-3; D remains ambiguous. Germline loops: CDR1 SGHTA, CDR2 FQGNSA. CDR3 length: 12 residues. The V end was cut by 2 bases, the J end by 6 bases, with 6 bases between. CDR3 region: CASSLNEDTQYF. The CDR3 DNA follows: TGTGCCAGCAGCTTAAACGAGGATACGCAGTATTTT.

This clonotype showed up just a few times. The chain carries TRBV11-2 and TRBJ1-2, with 7 bases lining up with TRBD1. V lost 0 bases, J lost 8 bases, and 3 bases stayed unmatched. CDR3 size: 13 residues. The germline V gene encodes CDR1 SGHAT and CDR2 FQNNGV. This CDR3 reads CASSLDRDRGYTF. Here the CDR3 DNA reads TGTGCCAGCAGCTTAGATCGGGACAGAGGCTACACCTTC. Together with reference TRBV11-2 and TRBJ1-2, the CDR3 gives the full variable domain: EAGVAQSPRYKIIEKRQSVAFWCNPISGHATLYWYQQILGQGPKLLIQFQNNGVVDDSQLPKDRFSAERLKGVDSTLKIQPAKLEDSAVYLCASSLDRDRGYTFGSGTRLTVV.

The V call is TRBV3-1, the J call TRBJ2-5; 11 bases are shared with TRBD2. The closer fit of TRBJ2-7 to the DNA end suggests the J call may be wrong. CDR1 and CDR2 (germline): LGHDT, YNNKEL (reference sequence). The CDR3 totals 18 residues. CDR3 protein: CASSQDKGTSGLDYEQYF. DNA for the CDR3: TGTGCCAGCAGCCAAGATAAGGGGACTAGCGGTTTGGACTACGAGCAGTACTTC.

J is TRBJ2-4 and V is TRBV4-2, with TRBD1 matching over 7 bases. The J call could be wrong; TRBJ2-7 is a better fit for the DNA end. Germline V lookup: CDR1 LGHNA, CDR2 YNFKEQ. The CDR3 extends over 14 amino acids. CDR3 amino acids: CASSQENRGSEQYF. The CDR3 DNA reads as TGTGCCAGCAGCCAAGAGAACAGGGGAAGCGAGCAGTACTTC.

The CDR3 nucleotides read TGTGCCAGCAGTCGCCGAGCAGCGGGGGTAGATCCAGATACGCAGTATTTT. It translates to CASSRRAAGVDPDTQYF. The chain combines TRBV27 with TRBJ2-3, with 8 bases fitting TRBD2. The CDR3 length is 17 residues. Germline V gene lookup returns CDR1 MNHEY and CDR2 SMNVEV (reference sequence). V trimming: 5 bases; J trimming: 4 bases; junction bases outside the gene matches: 14.

V and J are TRBV7-2 and TRBJ1-2; 7 bases line up with TRBD1. Per germline, CDR1 SGHTA and CDR2 FQGNSA. V shed 5 bases, J shed 4 bases, and the junction held 10 bases outside the gene matches. The CDR3 is 15 residues long. This CDR3 is CASSPIGTASYGYTF. The DNA for the CDR3 is TGTGCCAGCAGCCCAATTGGGACAGCGAGCTATGGCTACACCTTC.

V usage is TRBV6-2 or TRBV6-3 and J usage is TRBJ2-7; 10 bases are shared with TRBD2. The J call may be wrong; the DNA end is better matched by TRBJ2-5. CDR1 is MNHEY, CDR2 SVGEGT, per germline. The CDR3 is 17 amino acids. The chain's CDR3 is CASSDPELAGKAETQYF. DNA for the CDR3: TGTGCCAGCAGTGACCCAGAACTAGCGGGGAAGGCGGAGACCCAGTACTTC.

This clonotype was counted between two and nine times. J is TRBJ2-4 and V is TRBV9; 7 bases are a match to TRBD1. CDR1 and CDR2 from the germline V gene are SGDLS and YYNGEE. This CDR3 is 14 amino acids long. The J segment lost 5 bases and the V segment lost 4 bases, leaving 6 bases of the junction unmatched. The CDR3: CASSPYRGQNIQYF. CDR3 nucleotides: TGTGCCAGCAGCCCCTACAGGGGTCAAAACATTCAGTACTTC.

As to this clonotype: Its ends do not fully match the called genes, so a read error is possible. This chain links TRBV7-9 with TRBJ1-2; the D is unclear. The CDR3 has 12 residues. Germline assignment: CDR1 SEHNR and CDR2 FQNEAQ (reference sequence). The DNA for the CDR3 is TGTGCCGGCAGCCATGCGGGCCCAAATGGCACCTTC. It specifies CAGSHAGPNGTF.

This rearrangement joins TRBV6-6 to TRBJ2-5; tentative D call: TRBD2 (5 bases). Trimming left V 6 bases short and J 4 bases short, with 21 bases between. The germline V gene encodes CDR1 MNHNY and CDR2 SVGAGI (reference sequence). The CDR3 totals 16 residues. CDR3 sequence (DNA): TGTGCCAGCAGACCGTCGGGGTTTAATGTAAGAGAGACCCAGTACTTC. Protein product: CASRPSGFNVRETQYF.

The rearrangement uses TRBV7-2 and TRBJ2-5, with D unresolved. The CDR3 contains 14 residues. Trimming left V 8 bases short and J 2 bases short, with 15 bases between. Germline loops: CDR1 SGHTA, CDR2 FQGNSA. CDR3 DNA: TGTGCCAGCCTTAAAGCATCGACGCAAGAGACCCAGTACTTC. This translates into CASLKASTQETQYF. The full variable domain, in which reference TRBV7-2 and TRBJ2-5 provide the parts outside the CDR3, is GAGVSQSPSNKVTEKGKDVELRCDPISGHTALYWYRQSLGQGLEFLIYFQGNSAPDKSGLPSDRFSAERTGGSVSTLTIQRTQQEDSAVYLCASLKASTQETQYFGPGTRLLVL.

This rearrangement joins TRBV5-6 to TRBJ2-7; TRBD2 is a possible D gene (6 bases). The V end was cut by 2 bases, the J end by 0 bases, with 15 bases between. Germline V gene lookup returns CDR1 SGHDT and CDR2 YYEEEE. The CDR3 length is 16 residues. The CDR3 nucleotides are TGTGCCAGCAGCTTCCCCGGGACTCTCTACTCCTACGAGCAGTACTTC. Translated: CASSFPGTLYSYEQYF. Combining the CDR3 with reference TRBV5-6 and TRBJ2-7 gives the whole variable domain DAGVTQSPTHLIKTRGQQVTLRCSPKSGHDTVSWYQQALGQGPQFIFQYYEEEERQRGNFPDRFSGHQFPNYSSELNVNALLLGDSALYLCASSFPGTLYSYEQYFGPGTRLTVT.

The chain joins TRBV3-1 to TRBJ2-3; D remains unclear. This CDR3 has 13 amino acids. V lost 4 bases and J 5 bases, leaving 10 bases between the germline ends. Germline values: CDR1 LGHDT, CDR2 YNNKEL (reference sequence). The CDR3 DNA reads as TGTGCCAGCAGCCGACCGAGTCTAGATACGCAGTATTTT. Translation gives CASSRPSLDTQYF.

The V call is TRBV4-2, the J call TRBJ2-3; 12 bases fit TRBD2. Trimming took 0 bases from V and 4 from J; bases not matched to a gene: 11. CDR3 length equals 19 residues. Germline V gene data show CDR1 as LGHNA and CDR2 as YNFKEQ. This chain's CDR3 is CASSQESSLAGGPSDTQYF. The CDR3 DNA sequence: TGTGCCAGCAGCCAAGAATCATCCCTAGCGGGGGGGCCCTCAGATACGCAGTATTTT.

This clonotype was detected only a few times. The gene calls are TRBV6-5 and TRBJ1-2, with 11 bases that match TRBD1. The CDR3 has 15 residues. CDR1 MNHEY and CDR2 SVGAGI come from the germline V gene. V lost 6 bases and J lost 6; bases outside the gene matches: 9. CDR3 sequence reads: CASSNAGTGGNGYTF. In DNA form, the CDR3 reads TGTGCCAGCAGCAACGCCGGGACAGGGGGGAATGGCTACACCTTC.

J is TRBJ2-3 and V is TRBV9; 9 nucleotides agree with TRBD2. The CDR3 covers 14 residues. The ends lost 5 bases at V and 5 bases at J; junction bases unmatched: 6. Germline lookup yields CDR1 SGDLS and CDR2 YYNGEE. The CDR3 nucleotides are TGTGCCAGCAGAGTGGGACTAGCAGGAGATACGCAGTATTTT. Translation: CASRVGLAGDTQYF. The full variable domain, in which reference TRBV9 and TRBJ2-3 provide the parts outside the CDR3, is DSGVTQTPKHLITATGQRVTLRCSPRSGDLSVYWYQQSLDQGLQFLIQYYNGEERAKGNILERFSAQQFPDLHSELNLSSLELGDSALYFCASRVGLAGDTQYFGPGTRLTVL.

This clonotype showed up just a few times. V and J are TRBV7-2 and TRBJ2-7; D is uncertain. The CDR3 is 13 amino acids. Germline CDR1 is SGHTA and CDR2 is FQGNSA. V shed 5 bases and J shed 2 bases, with 10 bases lying between them. CDR3 DNA sequence: TGTGCCAGCAGCCCAAGGGCTACCTACGAGCAGTACTTC. Its translation: CASSPRATYEQYF.

This clonotype was picked up a small number of times. The genes are TRBV5-1 and TRBJ2-5; 8 nucleotides match TRBD1. V trimming: 3 bases; J trimming: 5 bases; junction bases outside the gene matches: 12. The CDR3 consists of 16 residues. Germline V gene lookup returns CDR1 SGHRS and CDR2 YFSETQ. CDR3 sequence: CASSYDRGSMAETQYF. Here the CDR3 DNA reads TGCGCCAGCAGCTATGACAGGGGAAGTATGGCGGAGACCCAGTACTTC.

The V gene is TRBV12-3 or TRBV12-4, the J gene TRBJ1-5, with D uncertain. Trimming removed 2 bases at V and 0 bases at J, with 8 bases between. The length of the CDR3 is 15 residues. CDR3 in DNA: TGTGCCAGCAGTTTATGGGCCAATAGCAATCAGCCCCAGCATTTT. Residues: CASSLWANSNQPQHF.

The V gene is TRBV5-1, the J gene TRBJ2-5; a weak D match, TRBD2 (6 bases). The V end was cut by 1 base, the J end by 5 bases, with 21 bases between. This CDR3 contains 17 residues. Germline V CDR1 and CDR2: SGHRS, YFSETQ. DNA of the CDR3: TGCGCCAGCAGCTTGTCGGAGGGTAGTGGGGGACGGGAGACCCAGTACTTC. Its protein is CASSLSEGSGGRETQYF.

This clonotype occurred many times. This chain uses TRBV20-1 with TRBJ2-5, with D maybe TRBD1 (7 bases). V shed 4 bases and J shed 2 bases, with 17 bases lying between them. The germline gives CDR1 DFQATT, CDR2 SNEGSKA (reference sequence). The CDR3 contains 15 residues. Written as DNA, the CDR3 is TGCAGTGCTATACCGGGGGCAGGGGGGCAAGAGACCCAGTACTTC. As protein: CSAIPGAGGQETQYF.

The table lists this clonotype with a few counts. The rearrangement uses TRBV27 and TRBJ2-7; no firm D call. V dropped 6 bases and J dropped 3 bases, with 9 bases sitting between them. CDR1 is MNHEY and CDR2 is SMNVEV in the germline V gene (reference sequence). The CDR3 contains 12 residues. DNA of the CDR3: TGTGCCAGCAGCGGACGGTTCTACGAGCAGTACTTC. Translation: CASSGRFYEQYF.

This clonotype has just a few counts. V gene TRBV7-2 combines with J gene TRBJ2-3; D perhaps matches TRBD1 (5 bases). The CDR3 totals 16 residues. Germline-derived CDR1 and CDR2 are SGHTA and FQGNSA. Between the trimmed V and J ends, which lost 0 bases and 1 base, there was a span of 11 bases. CDR3 DNA: TGTGCCAGCAGCTTAGCGCTAATAGGGGGCACAGATACGCAGTATTTT. Its translation: CASSLALIGGTDTQYF.